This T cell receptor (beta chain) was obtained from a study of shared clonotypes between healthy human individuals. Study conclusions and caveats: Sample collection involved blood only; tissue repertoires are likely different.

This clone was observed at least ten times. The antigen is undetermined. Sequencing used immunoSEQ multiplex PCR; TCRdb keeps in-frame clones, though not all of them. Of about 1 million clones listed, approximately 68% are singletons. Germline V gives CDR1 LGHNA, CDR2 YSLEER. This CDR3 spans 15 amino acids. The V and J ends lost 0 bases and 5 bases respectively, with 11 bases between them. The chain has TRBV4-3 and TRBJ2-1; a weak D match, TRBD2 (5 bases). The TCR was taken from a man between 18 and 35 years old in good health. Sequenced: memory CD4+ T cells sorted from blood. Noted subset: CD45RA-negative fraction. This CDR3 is CASSQDWRANNEQFF. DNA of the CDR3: TGCGCCAGCAGCCAAGACTGGCGGGCCAACAATGAGCAGTTCTTC.